This T cell receptor (beta chain) was obtained from a study of blood T cell repertoires in COVID-19. The wider study: The United States, Italy and Spain were the sources of the acute and convalescent COVID-19 samples. Nucleic acid was either cDNA or gDNA, and it came from T cells, B-cell-depleted T cells, or PBMCs.

This clone has a handful of counts. The V gene's germline CDR1 is LNHNV and CDR2 YYDKDF (reference sequence). Trimming at V came to 3 bases and at J to 4 bases, leaving 4 bases not matched to a gene. The CDR3 is 15 residues long. Participants were placed into cohorts based on the clinical history they reported. Data came from immunoSEQ multiplex PCR; TCRdb stores just in-frame clones and leaves some out. The table has about 220,000 clones, roughly 90% seen once. The chain couples TRBV15 to TRBJ2-1; TRBD2 aligns across 9 bases. The specimen sequenced was PBMCs or T cells enriched from blood (not recorded which). The sequence was obtained from a man aged 25 to 45 who had been exposed to COVID-19. The CDR3 DNA is TGTGCCACCAGCAGTACTAGCGGGCAATACAATGAGCAGTTCTTC. Its protein is CATSSTSGQYNEQFF.